The next 18 T cell receptor beta chains were all read from a single sample in a study of shared clonotypes between healthy human individuals. The data were produced by immunoSEQ multiplex PCR, yet TCRdb's version contains in-frame clones alone and is incomplete. The repertoire holds hundreds of thousands of clones, with 90% to 96% as singletons. Sample: naive CD4+ T cells sorted from blood. Subset given: CD45RA+ positively selected. The source is a young woman in good health.

As for this clone: Other DNA variants within this sample encode the same CDR3. The V gene is TRBV2, the J gene TRBJ2-1; D call uncertain. From germline, CDR1 is SNHLY and CDR2 FYNNEI. Trimming removed 3 bases from V and 4 bases from J, with 4 bases in between. The CDR3 runs 12 residues. The CDR3 coding sequence is TGTGCCAGCAGTGACTCTTACAATGAGCAGTTCTTC. It translates to CASSDSYNEQFF. Full variable domain (outside the CDR3, taken from reference TRBV2 and TRBJ2-1): EPEVTQTPSHQVTQMGQEVILRCVPISNHLYFYWYRQILGQKVEFLVSFYNNEISEKSEIFDDQFSVERPDGSNFTLKIRSTKLEDSAMYFCASSDSYNEQFFGPGTRLTVL.

The chain links TRBV5-8 to TRBJ1-1, with TRBD1 identical over 7 bases. J lost 1 base, V lost 10 bases, and 16 bases had no gene match. Germline V gene sequence: CDR1 SGHTS, CDR2 YDEGEE. The CDR3 runs 16 residues. The CDR3 nucleotides are TGTGCCGCAGCATTTGATGACAGGGCTAGGAACACTGAAGCTTTCTTT. This encodes CAAAFDDRARNTEAFF.

The sample holds a few counts of this clone. One end of the junction varies from germline; a read error may be responsible. CDR3 DNA sequence: TGCGCCAGCAGCTTGCAACTAGCGGGAGCCGAGAAGTACTTC. It is translated as CASSLQLAGAEKYF. This chain uses TRBV5-1 with TRBJ2-7; 11 nucleotides match TRBD2. The CDR3 is 14 residues long. Germline assignment: CDR1 SGHRS and CDR2 YFSETQ.

The V gene is TRBV28, the J gene TRBJ2-7; D not certain. Trimming stripped 8 bases from V and 2 bases from J, with 13 bases between. Germline V CDR1 and CDR2: MDHEN, SYDVKM. The CDR3 loop spans 13 amino acids. The CDR3 loop reads CASRRMSPYEQYF. In DNA form, the CDR3 reads TGTGCCAGCCGCCGAATGTCGCCCTACGAGCAGTACTTC.

The V and J genes are TRBV11-2 and TRBJ2-7, with 8 bases aligning to TRBD2. CDR3 length: 15 residues. The germline V gene has CDR1 SGHAT and CDR2 FQNNGV. Germline trimming cut 1 base from V and 1 base from J; bases unmatched to any gene: 3. This chain's CDR3 is CASSLVREGSYEQYF. CDR3 nucleotide sequence: TGTGCCAGCAGCTTAGTACGGGAGGGGTCCTACGAGCAGTACTTC. The complete variable domain, with remaining parts taken from reference TRBV11-2 and TRBJ2-7, reads EAGVAQSPRYKIIEKRQSVAFWCNPISGHATLYWYQQILGQGPKLLIQFQNNGVVDDSQLPKDRFSAERLKGVDSTLKIQPAKLEDSAVYLCASSLVREGSYEQYFGPGTRLTVT.

V is TRBV28 and J is TRBJ2-5; the match to TRBD2 covers 7 bases. The CDR3 runs to 16 residues. From germline, CDR1 is MDHEN and CDR2 SYDVKM. The J segment lost 3 bases and the V segment lost 6 bases, leaving 13 bases of the junction unmatched. CDR3: CASRIGTGGLEETQYF. The DNA of the CDR3 is TGTGCCAGCAGGATAGGTACGGGAGGTTTGGAAGAGACCCAGTACTTC.

The chain employs TRBV15 and TRBJ2-1; 9 bases align to TRBD2. This CDR3 contains 15 residues. V trimming: 1 base; J trimming: 8 bases; junction bases outside the gene matches: 6. Germline V gene data show CDR1 as LNHNV and CDR2 as YYDKDF (reference sequence). CDR3 residues: CATSRVSAGGYEQFF. The CDR3 DNA is TGTGCCACCAGCAGAGTCTCAGCGGGAGGCTATGAGCAGTTCTTC.

J is TRBJ2-1 and V is TRBV5-1; 12 bases are a match to TRBD2. The CDR3 runs 15 residues. CDR1 is SGHRS and CDR2 is YFSETQ in the germline V gene. With 4 bases clipped from V and 9 bases from J, the junction kept 8 bases outside the gene matches. This CDR3 reads CASSPQTSGSGEQFF. DNA of the CDR3: TGCGCCAGCAGCCCCCAGACTAGCGGGAGTGGTGAGCAGTTCTTC.

The V gene is TRBV2, the J gene TRBJ1-5; D may be TRBD1 (6 bases). The V and J ends lost 6 bases and 0 bases respectively, with 9 bases between them. Germline V lookup: CDR1 SNHLY, CDR2 FYNNEI. The CDR3 has 14 amino acids. CDR3 sequence (DNA): TGTGCCAGCAGGAGGGGGGGTAGCAATCAGCCCCAGCATTTT. This codes for CASRRGGSNQPQHF.

This chain links TRBV20-1 with TRBJ2-1; D gene ambiguous. V was trimmed by 7 bases and J by 5 bases, leaving 6 bases between them. Germline CDR1 is DFQATT and CDR2 is SNEGSKA (reference sequence). This CDR3 contains 10 residues. The CDR3 DNA follows: TGCAGTGGATACAACAATGAGCAGTTCTTC. This translates into CSGYNNEQFF.

The chain combines TRBV19 with TRBJ2-2; D is possibly TRBD2 (6 bases). The length of the CDR3 is 15 residues. The V gene's germline CDR1 is LNHDA and CDR2 SQIVND (reference sequence). Trimming took 4 bases from V and 0 from J, leaving 9 bases between them. This CDR3 reads CASSTGLSNTGELFF. CDR3 DNA sequence: TGTGCCAGTAGTACGGGACTTTCGAACACCGGGGAGCTGTTTTTT.

V and J are TRBV19 and TRBJ1-5, with D unresolved. Trimming took 8 bases from V and 1 from J, leaving 15 bases between them. Germline-derived CDR1 and CDR2 are LNHDA and SQIVND (reference sequence). The CDR3 spans 15 residues. The chain's CDR3 is CASGKLGKSNQPQHF. The CDR3 DNA reads as TGTGCCAGTGGAAAACTGGGGAAAAGCAATCAGCCCCAGCATTTT.

The chain couples TRBV18 to TRBJ2-7; D is unclear. Trimming pared 6 bases from V and 7 bases from J, leaving 13 bases between. Germline V CDR1 and CDR2: KGHSH, LQKENI. CDR3 length: 12 residues. CDR3 coding DNA: TGTGCCAGCTCCCCCCGGCGTGGGGAGCAGTACTTC. Translating gives CASSPRRGEQYF. Filled out from reference TRBV18 and TRBJ2-7, the complete variable domain reads NAGVMQNPRHLVRRRGQEARLRCSPMKGHSHVYWYRQLPEEGLKFMVYLQKENIIDESGMPKERFSAEFPKEGPSILRIQQVVRGDSAAYFCASSPRRGEQYFGPGTRLTVT.

There are a few counts of this clone. This chain connects TRBV19 to TRBJ2-7; D remains ambiguous. The germline V and J ends were trimmed by 11 bases and 6 bases, with 11 bases remaining between them. This CDR3 comprises 10 residues. The germline V gene has CDR1 LNHDA and CDR2 SQIVND (reference sequence). CDR3 loop: CAGQPGEQYF. The CDR3 region has the DNA TGTGCCGGGCAACCAGGCGAGCAGTACTTC.

The chain carries TRBV9 and TRBJ2-4; possibly TRBD2 for D (5 bases). The V end lost 7 bases, the J end lost 0 bases, and 14 bases lay between the germline ends. Germline CDR1 is SGDLS and CDR2 is YYNGEE. There are 15 residues in the CDR3. The CDR3 bases are TGTGCCAGCCTACCCGGACTCCTAGCCAAAAACATTCAGTACTTC. Its protein is CASLPGLLAKNIQYF.

The genes are TRBV5-5 and TRBJ2-7, with D tentatively TRBD1 (5 bases). The CDR3 runs to 12 residues. CDR1 and CDR2 from the germline V gene are SGHKS and YYEKEE (reference sequence). V gave up 3 bases and J gave up 4 bases, with 8 bases separating them. CDR3 in DNA: TGTGCCAGCAGCTCTCGACAGTACGAGCAGTACTTC. Encoded protein: CASSSRQYEQYF.

The rearrangement uses TRBV27 and TRBJ1-2; D not resolved. The germline V gene has CDR1 MNHEY and CDR2 SMNVEV (reference sequence). The CDR3 sequence is 14 residues long. V shed 1 base and J shed 2 bases, with 8 bases lying between them. The CDR3 DNA reads TGTGCCAGCAGTTTATTGGGCCAGAACTATGGCTACACCTTC. It specifies CASSLLGQNYGYTF.

In DNA, the CDR3 is TGTGCCAGCAGTTTGGGTAAGTCGCAGCCCCAGCATTTT. This encodes CASSLGKSQPQHF. The V gene is TRBV6-5, the J gene TRBJ1-5; D not certain. V lost 4 bases to trimming and J lost 7 bases, with 11 bases between them. The CDR3 length is 13 residues. The germline CDR1 and CDR2 sequences are MNHEY and SVGAGI.